The rows below give T cell receptor beta chains drawn from one sample of a study of cytomegalovirus exposure and HLA in healthy donors. Assay: immunoSEQ multiplex PCR; the TCRdb copy retains only in-frame clones and omits some. The sample carries 180,000 or so clones, roughly three quarters recorded once. The source material was PBMCs. All receptors derive from a woman aged 30 to 39 in good health and CMV-seropositive. The CDR3 runs from the conserved cysteine through the conserved F or W. Each record gives: D gene, clone size, V gene, J gene, CDR3 protein, CDR3 DNA. A D gene is named only where the DNA matches it firmly. Some rows mark clone size as missing; the rest say once, few, many or name a class of expanded clone.

D: TRBD1
size: NA
V: TRBV28
J: TRBJ1-2
CDR3: CASSLTTGQYIYGYTF
DNA: TGTGCCAGCAGTTTAACCACGGGACAGTATATCTATGGCTACACCTTC

D: TRBD1
size: NA
V: TRBV28
J: TRBJ2-1
CDR3: CASSFQDRVIYNEQFF
DNA: TGTGCCAGCAGTTTCCAGGACAGGGTGATCTACAATGAGCAGTTCTTC

D: NA
size: NA
V: TRBV4-1
J: TRBJ2-3
CDR3: CASSLTGETDTQYF
DNA: TGCGCCAGCAGCCTTACGGGAGAGACAGATACGCAGTATTTT

D: NA
size: NA
V: TRBV7-2
J: TRBJ1-1
CDR3: CASSLGLLNTEAFF
DNA: TGTGCCAGCAGCTTAGGCTTACTTAACACTGAAGCTTTCTTT

D: NA
size: once
V: TRBV4-2
J: TRBJ2-5
CDR3: CASSQGQGRQETQYF
DNA: TGTGCCAGCAGCCAAGGTCAGGGGCGCCAAGAGACCCAGTACTTC

D: NA
size: NA
V: TRBV9
J: TRBJ1-1
CDR3: CASSPTTQTEAFF
DNA: TGTGCCAGCAGCCCAACAACCCAAACTGAAGCTTTCTTT

D: NA
size: NA
V: TRBV7-9
J: TRBJ2-5
CDR3: CASSLPSLAQETQYF
DNA: TGTGCCAGCAGCTTACCCAGCCTAGCGCAAGAGACCCAGTACTTC

D: TRBD2
size: few
V: TRBV5-1
J: TRBJ2-5
CDR3: CASSLTGGALKETQYF
DNA: TGCGCCAGCAGCTTGACCGGGGGGGCCTTAAAAGAGACCCAGTACTTC

D: NA
size: NA
V: TRBV29-1
J: TRBJ2-5
CDR3: CSVEVRLGETQYF
DNA: TGCAGCGTGGAAGTCCGTTTGGGCGAGACCCAGTACTTC

D: NA
size: NA
V: TRBV7-2
J: TRBJ2-7
CDR3: CASSSGRLQYF
DNA: TGTGCCAGCAGCTCAGGGAGGCTGCAGTACTTC

D: NA
size: NA
V: TRBV19
J: TRBJ1-6
CDR3: CASSGVAWPNSPLHF
DNA: TGTGCCAGTTCAGGGGTCGCGTGGCCTAATTCACCCCTCCACTTT

D: TRBD1
size: NA
V: TRBV4-1
J: TRBJ1-2
CDR3: CASSQPRDRGGYGYTF
DNA: TGCGCCAGCAGCCAACCCCGCGACAGGGGTGGGTATGGCTACACCTTC

D: TRBD1
size: NA
V: TRBV10-3
J: TRBJ2-7
CDR3: CAISRQGDNEQYF
DNA: TGTGCCATCAGCCGACAGGGGGATAACGAGCAGTACTTC

D: TRBD1
size: NA
V: TRBV10-3
J: TRBJ1-2
CDR3: CAINYRDRGENGYTF
DNA: TGTGCCATCAATTACCGGGACAGGGGAGAGAATGGCTACACCTTC

D: TRBD2
size: NA
V: TRBV7-9
J: TRBJ2-5
CDR3: CASSSPYAGEETQYF
DNA: TGTGCCAGCAGCAGCCCCTATGCGGGGGAGGAGACCCAGTACTTC

D: TRBD1
size: NA
V: TRBV19
J: TRBJ2-7
CDR3: CARNMDRGSYEQYF
DNA: TGTGCCAGGAACATGGACAGGGGGTCCTACGAGCAGTACTTC

D: TRBD1
size: NA
V: TRBV5-1
J: TRBJ1-2
CDR3: CASSPGQGGYGYTF
DNA: TGCGCCAGCAGCCCGGGACAGGGGGGCTATGGCTACACCTTC

D: NA
size: NA
V: TRBV7-2
J: TRBJ2-7
CDR3: CASRGRVPYEQYF
DNA: TGTGCCAGCAGGGGTCGGGTACCCTACGAGCAGTACTTC

D: NA
size: few
V: TRBV7-2
J: TRBJ2-2
CDR3: CASSPGDRNTGELFF
DNA: TGTGCCAGCAGCCCAGGTGATCGGAACACCGGGGAGCTGTTTTTT

D: TRBD1
size: NA
V: TRBV7-9
J: TRBJ2-1
CDR3: CASSEQGASYNEQFF
DNA: TGTGCCAGCAGCGAACAGGGGGCCTCCTACAATGAGCAGTTCTTC

D: NA
size: NA
V: TRBV20-1
J: TRBJ1-2
CDR3: CTTSSMGRGTF
DNA: TGCACCACCAGCTCTATGGGGCGTGGAACCTTC

D: TRBD2
size: NA
V: TRBV5-4
J: TRBJ2-1
CDR3: CASSLRLAGDEQFF
DNA: TGTGCCAGCAGCTTAAGGCTAGCGGGGGATGAGCAGTTCTTC

D: NA
size: NA
V: TRBV9
J: TRBJ2-2
CDR3: CASSRGGGELFF
DNA: TGTGCCAGCAGCAGGGGTGGAGGGGAGCTGTTTTTT

D: NA
size: NA
V: TRBV7-6
J: TRBJ2-1
CDR3: CASSLAGGPGNEQFF
DNA: TGTGCCAGCAGCTTAGCGGGGGGGCCTGGGAATGAGCAGTTCTTC

D: NA
size: NA
V: TRBV9
J: TRBJ1-4
CDR3: CASSVEGQSNEKLFF
DNA: TGTGCCAGCAGCGTCGAAGGACAGTCTAATGAAAAACTGTTTTTT

D: NA
size: NA
V: TRBV11-2
J: TRBJ1-6
CDR3: CASSFLQGSPLHF
DNA: TGTGCCAGCAGCTTTCTTCAGGGTTCACCCCTCCACTTT

D: TRBD2
size: NA
V: TRBV7-2
J: TRBJ2-2
CDR3: CASSLGLAVTGELFF
DNA: TGTGCCAGCAGCCTGGGACTAGCAGTCACCGGGGAGCTGTTTTTT

D: TRBD1
size: once
V: TRBV7-3
J: TRBJ2-1
CDR3: CASSEGADNEQFF
DNA: TGTGCCAGCAGTGAGGGGGCCGACAATGAGCAGTTCTTC

D: TRBD1
size: few
V: TRBV28
J: TRBJ1-2
CDR3: CASTSGQGPYGYTF
DNA: TGTGCCAGCACCTCCGGACAGGGCCCCTATGGCTACACCTTC

D: TRBD2
size: NA
V: TRBV7-7
J: TRBJ2-5
CDR3: CASSLSGGEREQYF
DNA: TGTGCCAGCAGCTTGAGCGGGGGGGAGCGGGAGCAGTACTTC

D: TRBD2
size: few
V: TRBV4-3
J: TRBJ2-3
CDR3: CASSQDLQRDTDTQYF
DNA: TGCGCCAGCAGCCAAGATCTCCAGCGGGACACAGATACGCAGTATTTT

D: NA
size: few
V: TRBV2
J: TRBJ1-1
CDR3: CASSVTANTEAFF
DNA: TGTGCCAGCAGTGTTACAGCGAACACTGAAGCTTTCTTT

D: TRBD1
size: NA
V: TRBV7-9
J: TRBJ2-1
CDR3: CASSLDGQGKNEQFF
DNA: TGTGCCAGCAGCTTAGATGGACAGGGTAAGAATGAGCAGTTCTTC

D: TRBD2
size: NA
V: TRBV4-3
J: TRBJ2-7
CDR3: CASSQGVAGQYEQYF
DNA: TGCGCCAGCAGCCAAGGGGTAGCGGGGCAATACGAGCAGTACTTC

D: NA
size: NA
V: TRBV15
J: TRBJ1-1
CDR3: CATSRDRAANTEAFF
DNA: TGTGCCACCAGCAGAGACAGGGCGGCGAACACTGAAGCTTTCTTT

D: NA
size: few
V: TRBV6-5
J: TRBJ2-2
CDR3: CASNNYPGGELFF
DNA: TGTGCCAGTAATAATTACCCCGGCGGGGAGCTGTTTTTT

D: TRBD1
size: NA
V: TRBV7-2
J: TRBJ2-7
CDR3: CASSLVGAGGYEQYF
DNA: TGTGCCAGCAGCTTAGTAGGGGCAGGGGGCTACGAGCAGTACTTC

D: NA
size: NA
V: TRBV9
J: TRBJ2-6
CDR3: CASSVGWTSGANGLTF
DNA: TGTGCCAGCAGCGTAGGGTGGACCTCTGGGGCCAACGGCCTGACTTTC

D: NA
size: NA
V: TRBV6-5
J: TRBJ2-7
CDR3: CASNAESSYEQYF
DNA: TGTGCCAGCAACGCGGAGTCCTCCTACGAGCAGTACTTC

D: NA
size: once
V: TRBV5-6
J: TRBJ1-5
CDR3: CASSLQGQGNQPQHF
DNA: TGTGCCAGCAGCTTGCAGGGGCAGGGCAATCAGCCCCAGCATTTT

D: TRBD1
size: NA
V: TRBV5-6
J: TRBJ2-7
CDR3: CASSTGQGGLYEQYF
DNA: TGTGCCAGCAGCACCGGACAGGGGGGCTTATACGAGCAGTACTTC

D: NA
size: NA
V: TRBV27
J: TRBJ1-6
CDR3: CASRIPAVANSPLHF
DNA: TGTGCCAGTAGAATCCCGGCGGTAGCAAATTCACCCCTCCACTTT

D: TRBD1
size: NA
V: TRBV28
J: TRBJ1-1
CDR3: CASSSPRQGAEAFF
DNA: TGTGCCAGCAGTAGCCCCAGACAGGGCGCTGAAGCTTTCTTT

D: NA
size: NA
V: TRBV30
J: TRBJ2-3
CDR3: CAWSVMGYSRSMYTQYF
DNA: TGTGCCTGGAGTGTAATGGGCTACTCCCGTTCAATGTATACGCAGTATTTT

D: TRBD1
size: NA
V: TRBV7-2
J: TRBJ2-1
CDR3: CASSLRRGREQFF
DNA: TGTGCCAGCAGCTTACGCAGGGGGCGTGAGCAGTTCTTC

D: NA
size: NA
V: TRBV7-3
J: TRBJ2-1
CDR3: CASSLTGIGVFEQFF
DNA: TGTGCCAGCAGCTTAACGGGGATAGGGGTCTTTGAGCAGTTCTTC

D: NA
size: NA
V: TRBV4-2
J: TRBJ1-2
CDR3: CASSLDRSGYTF
DNA: TGTGCCAGCAGCCTCGACAGATCTGGCTACACCTTC

D: TRBD2
size: NA
V: TRBV4-3
J: TRBJ2-7
CDR3: CASSQFSGGAPYEQYF
DNA: TGCGCCAGCAGCCAATTTAGCGGGGGGGCTCCCTACGAGCAGTACTTC

D: NA
size: NA
V: TRBV27
J: TRBJ2-7
CDR3: CASWRQGREQYF
DNA: TGTGCCAGTTGGCGGCAGGGGCGCGAGCAGTACTTC

D: NA
size: once
V: TRBV5-4
J: TRBJ1-2
CDR3: CASSLQGSNYGYTF
DNA: TGTGCCAGCAGCTTACAGGGATCTAACTATGGCTACACCTTC

D: NA
size: NA
V: TRBV5-1
J: TRBJ2-2
CDR3: CASSLAEVNTGELFF
DNA: TGCGCCAGCAGCTTGGCCGAGGTAAACACCGGGGAGCTGTTTTTT

D: NA
size: NA
V: TRBV6-5
J: TRBJ1-4
CDR3: CASWGGGRNEKLFF
DNA: TGTGCCAGCTGGGGCGGGGGCCGGAATGAAAAACTGTTTTTT

D: TRBD1
size: few
V: TRBV5-1
J: TRBJ2-7
CDR3: CASSLVPGQNYEQYF
DNA: TGCGCCAGCAGCTTGGTTCCGGGACAGAACTACGAGCAGTACTTC

D: TRBD1
size: NA
V: TRBV5-1
J: TRBJ2-7
CDR3: CASSASGGQQYF
DNA: TGCGCCAGCAGCGCGTCAGGGGGACAGCAGTACTTC